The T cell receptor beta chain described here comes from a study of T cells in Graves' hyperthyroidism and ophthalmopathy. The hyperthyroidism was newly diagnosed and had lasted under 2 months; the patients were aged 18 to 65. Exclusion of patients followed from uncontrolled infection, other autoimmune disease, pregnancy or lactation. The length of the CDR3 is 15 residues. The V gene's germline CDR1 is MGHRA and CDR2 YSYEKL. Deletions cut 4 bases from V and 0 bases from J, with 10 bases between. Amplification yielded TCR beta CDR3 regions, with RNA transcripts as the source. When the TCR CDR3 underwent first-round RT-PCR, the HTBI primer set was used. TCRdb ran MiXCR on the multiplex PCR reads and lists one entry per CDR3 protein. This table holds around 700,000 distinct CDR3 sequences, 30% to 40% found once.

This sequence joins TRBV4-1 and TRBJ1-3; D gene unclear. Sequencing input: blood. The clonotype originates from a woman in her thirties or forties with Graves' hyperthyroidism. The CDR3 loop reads CASSRVTLSGNTIYF. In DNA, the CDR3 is TGCGCCAGCAGCCGGGTGACCCTCTCTGGAAACACCATATATTTT.